Shown below are 26 T cell receptor beta chains from a single sample sequenced in a study of Ad26.COV2.S vaccination and SARS-CoV-2 variants. Measured with immunoSEQ multiplex PCR; TCRdb has only the in-frame clones, and not every one. The profile shows approximately 410,000 clones, around 92% of them singletons. Treatment in this sample: around 19 received Ad26.COV2.S at low or high dose, single or two shots; several received placebo; per-sample allocation not given. Specimens were obtained on day 63 following the first vaccine or placebo injection. The sample in question was peripheral blood, obtained in a trial of Ad26.COV2.S vaccine versus placebo. The source is a person between 18 and 65 years old who received the Ad26.COV2.S COVID-19 vaccine or a placebo.

V gene TRBV11-2 combines with J gene TRBJ2-7; 10 bases match TRBD1. CDR3 size: 16 residues. V trimming: 4 bases; J trimming: 6 bases; junction bases outside the gene matches: 12. Per the germline V gene, CDR1 is SGHAT and CDR2 is FQNNGV. The CDR3 DNA follows: TGTGCCAGCAGCTACCGGGACAGGGGTCCCTGGGGCGAGCAGTACTTC. It is translated as CASSYRDRGPWGEQYF.

The CDR3 reads CASSLRWQGVSYGYTF. The CDR3 DNA sequence: TGTGCCAGCAGCTTACGGTGGCAGGGGGTGTCCTATGGCTACACCTTC. V and J are TRBV7-9 and TRBJ1-2, with TRBD1 matching 7 bases. The J segment lost 4 bases and the V segment lost 2 bases, leaving 10 bases of the junction unmatched. The germline V gene has CDR1 SEHNR and CDR2 FQNEAQ (reference sequence). The CDR3 covers 16 residues.

The chain has TRBV9 and TRBJ2-3; 9 nucleotides match TRBD2. CDR1 is SGDLS, CDR2 YYNGEE, per germline. CDR3 length: 18 residues. V was clipped by 4 bases and J by 2 bases; unmatched bases: 14. In DNA, the CDR3 is TGTGCCAGCAGCCACGACCCGCGGGGGGGACCCTCCACAGATACGCAGTATTTT. It is translated as CASSHDPRGGPSTDTQYF.

The V call is TRBV7-2, the J call TRBJ2-1; 9 bases are a match to TRBD1. V trimming: 5 bases; J trimming: 4 bases; junction bases outside the gene matches: 9. Germline assignment: CDR1 SGHTA and CDR2 FQGNSA. The CDR3 has 16 residues. CDR3 nucleotides: TGTGCCAGCAGCCCCAGAACAGGGGGCGGATACAATGAGCAGTTCTTC. This translates into CASSPRTGGGYNEQFF. The full variable domain, with the rest looked up from reference TRBV7-2 and TRBJ2-1, is GAGVSQSPSNKVTEKGKDVELRCDPISGHTALYWYRQSLGQGLEFLIYFQGNSAPDKSGLPSDRFSAERTGGSVSTLTIQRTQQEDSAVYLCASSPRTGGGYNEQFFGPGTRLTVL.

This chain joins TRBV6-2 or TRBV6-3 and TRBJ1-1; TRBD1 agrees at 11 bases. V shed 0 bases, J shed 3 bases, and the junction held 3 bases outside the gene matches. CDR1 is MNHEY and CDR2 is SVGEGT in the germline V gene. The CDR3 length is 16 residues. DNA for the CDR3: TGTGCCAGCAGTTACTCTCCGGGACAGGGGGACACTGAAGCTTTCTTT. Amino acids: CASSYSPGQGDTEAFF.

The chain links TRBV12-3 or TRBV12-4 to TRBJ2-5; a possible D gene is TRBD2 (6 bases). V lost 2 bases to trimming and J lost 7 bases, with 8 bases between them. The CDR3 consists of 12 residues. The CDR3, as DNA: TGTGCCAGCAGTTTAAACGGGGGGACCCAGTACTTC. Translated, it gives CASSLNGGTQYF.

The J gene is TRBJ2-1, the V gene TRBV19, with 11 positions matching TRBD2. Germline CDR1 is LNHDA and CDR2 is SQIVND (reference sequence). V lost 1 base and J lost 0; bases outside the gene matches: 2. The CDR3 spans 17 residues. The CDR3 loop reads CASSIGLAGSSYNEQFF. CDR3 nucleotides: TGTGCCAGTAGTATAGGACTAGCGGGGAGCTCCTACAATGAGCAGTTCTTC.

This clone was seen a single time. The CDR3 here is CASSLYRDRHPYEQYF. CDR3 DNA: TGTGCCAGCAGTTTGTACCGGGACCGGCACCCCTACGAGCAGTACTTC. The rearrangement joins TRBV6-5 to TRBJ2-7; either TRBD1 or TRBD2 may supply D (5 bases each). There are 16 residues in the CDR3. Germline V gene sequence: CDR1 MNHEY, CDR2 SVGAGI. The ends were cut back, 4 bases at V and 2 bases at J, with 18 bases in the middle.

This chain links TRBV4-3 with TRBJ1-6; D is unclear. The CDR3 runs 17 residues. Trimming stripped 0 bases from V and 4 bases from J, with 13 bases between. Germline V lookup: CDR1 LGHNA, CDR2 YSLEER. CDR3 protein: CASSQDSRPGYNSPLHF. The CDR3 DNA follows: TGCGCCAGCAGCCAAGACAGTCGCCCGGGATATAATTCACCCCTCCACTTT.

A remark on this clone: The junction does not match germline at one end; this may be a read error. V is TRBV7-8 and J is TRBJ2-3; D gene uncertain. Germline CDR1 and CDR2: SGHVS and FQNEAQ. The CDR3 has 14 residues. CDR3 nucleotide sequence: TGTGCCAGCAGCCCCCCGGTGCACACAGATGCGCAGTATTTT. Amino acid sequence: CASSPPVHTDAQYF.

The V and J genes are TRBV20-1 and TRBJ1-2; D call uncertain. Germline V gene sequence: CDR1 DFQATT, CDR2 SNEGSKA (reference sequence). This CDR3 is 14 amino acids long. V lost 5 bases and J 2 bases, leaving 15 bases between the germline ends. CDR3 sequence: CSAGGEVGNYGYTF. The CDR3 nucleotides are TGCAGTGCTGGTGGGGAGGTTGGGAACTATGGCTACACCTTC.

The rearrangement uses TRBV27 and TRBJ2-1; a possible D gene is TRBD1 (6 bases). Germline assignment: CDR1 MNHEY and CDR2 SMNVEV (reference sequence). The germline V and J ends were trimmed by 7 bases and 2 bases, with 12 bases remaining between them. CDR3 length: 14 amino acids. CDR3 sequence reads: CASKRTDTYNEQFF. Written as DNA, the CDR3 is TGTGCCAGCAAGAGGACAGATACCTACAATGAGCAGTTCTTC.

This clone has a handful of counts. The V gene is TRBV5-6, the J gene TRBJ1-2; D is possibly TRBD1 (5 bases). Trimming stripped 0 bases from V and 6 bases from J, with 18 bases between. The CDR3 is 16 residues long. CDR1 is SGHDT and CDR2 is YYEEEE in the germline V gene. The CDR3 sequence is CASSLGGTRGSDGYTF. The CDR3 DNA reads as TGTGCCAGCAGCTTGGGTGGGACTAGGGGAAGCGATGGCTACACCTTC.

The chain joins TRBV29-1 to TRBJ1-4; no clear D gene. CDR1 is SQVTM, CDR2 ANQGSEA, per germline. V lost 0 bases and J lost 8, with 16 bases in between. The CDR3 contains 15 residues. The CDR3 region has the DNA TGCAGCGTTGAAGATATAGAAGGAGGGTACGAAAAACTGTTTTTT. This codes for CSVEDIEGGYEKLFF.

The V gene is TRBV7-9, the J gene TRBJ2-2, with D unresolved. V was trimmed by 3 bases and J by 2 bases, leaving 7 bases between them. This CDR3 region has 14 residues. Germline loops: CDR1 SEHNR, CDR2 FQNEAQ (reference sequence). CDR3 nucleotide sequence: TGTGCCAGCAGCTTCACAGAAAACACCGGGGAGCTGTTTTTT. This gives the protein CASSFTENTGELFF.

CDR3 protein: CASTRGPNTEAFF. The CDR3 DNA follows: TGTGCCAGCACCAGGGGCCCGAACACTGAAGCTTTCTTT. The gene calls are TRBV6-5 and TRBJ1-1; possibly TRBD1 for D (6 bases). The CDR3 is 13 amino acids. CDR1 MNHEY and CDR2 SVGAGI come from the germline V gene. V was pared by 7 bases and J by 1 base, with 10 bases between.

The gene calls are TRBV15 and TRBJ1-4, with 7 bases matching TRBD1. Germline CDR1 reads LNHNV; CDR2 reads YYDKDF (reference sequence). The V gene end was trimmed by 5 bases and the J gene end by 0 bases; junction bases not matched to a gene: 12. The CDR3 contains 18 residues. The CDR3 DNA is TGTGCCACCAGCGTGGGGGGGGACAGTTTCGCAACTAATGAAAAACTGTTTTTT. Translating gives CATSVGGDSFATNEKLFF.

This rearrangement joins TRBV7-2 to TRBJ1-1; D is unresolved. The V end was cut by 1 base, the J end by 0 bases, with 9 bases between. The CDR3 loop spans 15 amino acids. Germline CDR1 reads SGHTA; CDR2 reads FQGNSA. The CDR3 DNA follows: TGTGCCAGCAGCTTAGGTACAATAGTGAACACTGAAGCTTTCTTT. This codes for CASSLGTIVNTEAFF.

The chain joins TRBV7-8 to TRBJ1-2, with a possible D match to TRBD1 (6 bases). CDR3 size: 13 residues. Trimming shortened V by 5 bases and J by 3 bases, and 10 bases separated the two germline ends. The germline V gene has CDR1 SGHVS and CDR2 FQNEAQ. The CDR3 region is CASSSNRDYGYTF. For the CDR3, the DNA is TGTGCCAGCAGCAGTAACAGGGACTATGGCTACACCTTC.

V usage is TRBV7-6 and J usage is TRBJ2-3; 14 bases line up with TRBD2. CDR1 is SGHVS and CDR2 is FNYEAQ in the germline V gene. There are 16 residues in the CDR3. V was pared by 5 bases and J by 2 bases, with 3 bases of the junction left unmatched. Written as DNA, the CDR3 is TGTGCCAGCAGCCGGGGACTAGCGGGGGACACAGATACGCAGTATTTT. Residues: CASSRGLAGDTDTQYF.

The rearrangement uses TRBV6-2 or TRBV6-3 and TRBJ2-3; 10 positions match TRBD2. This CDR3 region has 16 residues. Germline CDR1 MNHEY, CDR2 SVGEGT. J was trimmed by 2 bases and V by 2 bases; bases with no gene match: 4. The CDR3, as DNA: TGTGCCAGCAGTTACCAGCGGGGGGGCCCCACAGATACGCAGTATTTT. Translation gives CASSYQRGGPTDTQYF.

This chain links TRBV6-5 with TRBJ1-6; no clear D gene. The CDR3 loop spans 14 amino acids. CDR1 MNHEY and CDR2 SVGAGI come from the germline V gene. V lost 7 bases, J lost 0 bases, and 7 bases lay in between. Written as DNA, the CDR3 is TGTGCCAGCATCGCGAGCTCCTATAATTCACCCCTCCACTTT. It is translated as CASIASSYNSPLHF.

CDR3 sequence (DNA): TGTGCCAGCAGCTTAACCCAGGACAGTTACGAGCAGTACTTC. Translating gives CASSLTQDSYEQYF. V and J are TRBV7-9 and TRBJ2-7; a weak D match, TRBD1 (6 bases). Trimming shortened V by 2 bases and J by 4 bases, and 12 bases separated the two germline ends. CDR1 is SEHNR, CDR2 FQNEAQ, per germline (reference sequence). The CDR3 runs to 14 residues.

This chain links TRBV6-5 with TRBJ2-1, with TRBD2 matching 11 bases. J gave up 7 bases and V 3 bases, and 5 bases lay outside the gene matches. The CDR3 contains 15 residues. Germline CDR1 is MNHEY and CDR2 is SVGAGI. CDR3 sequence (DNA): TGTGCCAGCAGTTATACTAGCGGGGGCACAAATGAGCAGTTCTTC. It specifies CASSYTSGGTNEQFF.

The chain links TRBV30 to TRBJ2-7; 8 nucleotides match TRBD2. Per the germline V gene, CDR1 is GTSNPN and CDR2 is SVGIG (reference sequence). The junction had 4 bases not matched to a gene; V was cut back by 2 bases and J by 1 base. There are 14 residues in the CDR3. The CDR3 loop reads CAWSRRGESYEQYF. CDR3 nucleotides: TGTGCCTGGAGTAGGCGGGGGGAGTCCTACGAGCAGTACTTC.

This chain links TRBV21-1 with TRBJ1-6; no DNA check was done on the table's D call, TRBD1. TRBV21-1 counts as a pseudogene. The CDR3 spans 22 residues. The CDR3, as DNA: TGTGCCAGCAGCAAAGCGGGGAAAACTGGACAGGGGGCGGTCGCCTATAATTCACCCCTCCACTTT. This encodes CASSKAGKTGQGAVAYNSPLHF.